The T cell receptor beta chain under discussion was sequenced for a study of PD-L1 blockade in urothelial cancer. Background on the study: Previous chemotherapy exposure amounted to 0 to 3 regimens for patients. Peripheral blood specimens exhibited a median yield of about 150,000 T cells. The study's findings and limits: Stronger expansion of tumor-associated clones in blood at 3 weeks distinguished durable-benefit patients.

TCRdb's table, derived via immunoSEQ multiplex PCR, lists solely in-frame clones and lacks some. The sample includes some 40,000 clones, around four fifths of them seen just once. CDR3 size: 14 residues. The junction had 4 bases not matched to a gene; V was cut back by 5 bases and J by 3 bases. The V gene's germline CDR1 is MNHEY and CDR2 SMNVEV (reference sequence). With regard to this clone: The antigen is undetermined.

Indicated time point: peripheral blood 6 weeks after treatment start. This receptor was identified in a man aged 40-49 years with urothelial cancer. The sequencing used PBMCs, collected around atezolizumab (anti-PD-L1) treatment. The chain combines TRBV27 with TRBJ1-3, with TRBD1 matching over 7 bases. CDR3 coding DNA: TGTGCCAGCAGTGCCAGGGGGGTTGGAAACACCATATATTTT. This translates into CASSARGVGNTIYF.